The rows below give T cell receptor beta chains drawn from one sample of a study of T cell responses to AZD1222 COVID-19 vaccine. Repertoires were generated with immunoSEQ multiplex PCR, while TCRdb's copy carries only in-frame clones and drops some. Of about 93,000 clones in the sample, about 87% were seen once. Sequencing was performed on peripheral blood, taken on day 0 of AZD1222 vaccination. The receptors stem from an adult in good health. CDR3s include the opening cysteine and the closing phenylalanine or tryptophan. The D gene is left open where the match is weak. Clone sizes are given selectively: once, few, many, or a class where the clone is expanded.

clone size: NA; D gene: NA; J gene: TRBJ1-1; V gene: TRBV12-5; CDR3 protein: CASGLVRLGRGGDTEAFF; CDR3 DNA: TGTGCTAGTGGTTTGGTACGGCTGGGTCGGGGTGGGGACACTGAAGCTTTCTTT
clone size: NA; D gene: NA; J gene: TRBJ1-2; V gene: TRBV6-2/TRBV6-3; CDR3 protein: CASSYRRDNYGYTF; CDR3 DNA: TGTGCCAGCAGTTACCGGCGGGACAACTATGGCTACACCTTC
clone size: NA; D gene: TRBD1; J gene: TRBJ1-2; V gene: TRBV29-1; CDR3 protein: CSVRTPGQGNYGYTF; CDR3 DNA: TGCAGCGTGCGTACTCCAGGACAGGGTAACTATGGCTACACCTTC
clone size: NA; D gene: TRBD2; J gene: TRBJ2-5; V gene: TRBV7-3; CDR3 protein: CASSLGPPGTSGMGLQETQYF; CDR3 DNA: TGTGCCAGCAGCTTAGGGCCCCCCGGGACTAGCGGGATGGGGCTCCAAGAGACCCAGTACTTC
clone size: NA; D gene: NA; J gene: TRBJ1-2; V gene: TRBV7-9; CDR3 protein: CASSFTGSDGYTF; CDR3 DNA: TGTGCCAGCAGCTTTACAGGGTCGGATGGCTACACCTTC
clone size: NA; D gene: NA; J gene: TRBJ2-3; V gene: TRBV10-3; CDR3 protein: CAISESRGVSTDTQYF; CDR3 DNA: TGTGCCATCAGTGAGTCCAGGGGGGTTTCGACAGATACGCAGTATTTT
clone size: NA; D gene: NA; J gene: TRBJ2-5; V gene: TRBV11-1; CDR3 protein: CASSLAGGPPGTQYF; CDR3 DNA: TGTGCCAGCAGCTTAGCAGGGGGACCCCCAGGGACCCAGTACTTC
clone size: NA; D gene: NA; J gene: TRBJ2-7; V gene: TRBV7-9; CDR3 protein: CASGDGVSYEQYF; CDR3 DNA: TGTGCCAGCGGGGACGGAGTTTCCTACGAGCAGTACTTC
clone size: NA; D gene: NA; J gene: TRBJ2-2; V gene: TRBV6-6; CDR3 protein: CASSFSTNTGELFF; CDR3 DNA: TGTGCCAGCAGTTTTAGTACGAACACCGGGGAGCTGTTTTTT
clone size: few; D gene: NA; J gene: TRBJ1-1; V gene: TRBV27; CDR3 protein: CASSLNLNTEAFF; CDR3 DNA: TGTGCCAGCAGTTTAAATTTGAACACTGAAGCTTTCTTT
clone size: NA; D gene: NA; J gene: TRBJ1-2; V gene: TRBV7-8; CDR3 protein: CASSLSSGINYGYTF; CDR3 DNA: TGTGCCAGCAGCTTAAGCTCGGGGATTAACTATGGCTACACCTTC
clone size: NA; D gene: TRBD1; J gene: TRBJ2-1; V gene: TRBV7-9; CDR3 protein: CASSLQDRANNEQFF; CDR3 DNA: TGTGCCAGCAGCCTCCAGGACAGGGCCAACAATGAGCAGTTCTTC
clone size: NA; D gene: NA; J gene: TRBJ2-7; V gene: TRBV18; CDR3 protein: CASRGRGAHEQYF; CDR3 DNA: TGTGCCAGCCGGGGCAGAGGGGCGCACGAGCAGTACTTC
clone size: once; D gene: TRBD2; J gene: TRBJ2-5; V gene: TRBV19; CDR3 protein: CASSIEGVLAGQETQYF; CDR3 DNA: TGTGCCAGTAGTATAGAGGGGGTCCTAGCGGGGCAAGAGACCCAGTACTTC
clone size: once; D gene: NA; J gene: TRBJ2-7; V gene: TRBV4-1; CDR3 protein: CASSIPGLKDEQYF; CDR3 DNA: TGCGCCAGCAGCATACCGGGACTTAAGGACGAGCAGTACTTC
clone size: NA; D gene: TRBD2; J gene: TRBJ2-7; V gene: TRBV5-5; CDR3 protein: CASSLGRLAGGVSYEQYF; CDR3 DNA: TGTGCCAGCAGCCTGGGGCGTCTAGCGGGAGGTGTTAGCTACGAGCAGTACTTC
clone size: NA; D gene: NA; J gene: TRBJ1-1; V gene: TRBV5-1; CDR3 protein: CASTTGFRDNTEAFF; CDR3 DNA: TGCGCCAGCACCACCGGATTTAGGGATAACACTGAAGCTTTCTTT
clone size: NA; D gene: NA; J gene: TRBJ2-7; V gene: TRBV12-3/TRBV12-4; CDR3 protein: CASSQKSSYEQYF; CDR3 DNA: TGTGCCAGCAGTCAGAAAAGCTCCTACGAGCAGTACTTC
clone size: once; D gene: NA; J gene: TRBJ1-2; V gene: TRBV7-9; CDR3 protein: CASSSQSTF; CDR3 DNA: TGTGCCAGCAGCTCACAGAGCACCTTC
clone size: once; D gene: TRBD1; J gene: TRBJ2-3; V gene: TRBV18; CDR3 protein: CASSPTRGKNTQYF; CDR3 DNA: TGTGCCAGCTCACCTACCAGGGGGAAAAATACGCAGTATTTT
clone size: NA; D gene: NA; J gene: TRBJ1-1; V gene: TRBV12-3/TRBV12-4; CDR3 protein: CASWGMGLEAFF; CDR3 DNA: TGTGCCAGCTGGGGAATGGGGCTCGAAGCTTTCTTT
clone size: once; D gene: TRBD2; J gene: TRBJ2-3; V gene: TRBV3-1/TRBV3-2; CDR3 protein: CASSQGLALTDTQYF; CDR3 DNA: TGTGCCAGCAGCCAAGGACTAGCACTCACAGATACGCAGTATTTT
clone size: NA; D gene: NA; J gene: TRBJ2-7; V gene: TRBV27; CDR3 protein: CASSATGQHYEQYF; CDR3 DNA: TGTGCCAGCAGTGCAACCGGACAGCACTACGAGCAGTACTTC
clone size: NA; D gene: TRBD2; J gene: TRBJ2-7; V gene: TRBV3-1/TRBV3-2; CDR3 protein: CASSQDELAEQRIGQYF; CDR3 DNA: TGTGCCAGCAGCCAAGATGAACTAGCGGAACAGAGGATCGGGCAGTACTTC
clone size: NA; D gene: NA; J gene: TRBJ1-2; V gene: TRBV5-1; CDR3 protein: CASSLTQGPNYGYTF; CDR3 DNA: TGCGCCAGCAGCTTGACGCAGGGACCCAACTATGGCTACACCTTC
clone size: NA; D gene: NA; J gene: TRBJ1-3; V gene: TRBV21-1; CDR3 protein: CASSKGRRNFGNTIYF; CDR3 DNA: TGTGCCAGCAGCAAAGGGAGGCGGAACTTCGGAAACACCATATATTTT
clone size: NA; D gene: NA; J gene: TRBJ2-7; V gene: TRBV6-2/TRBV6-3; CDR3 protein: CASSQPGVGREQYF; CDR3 DNA: TGTGCCAGCAGCCAACCAGGGGTCGGGCGCGAGCAGTACTTC
clone size: NA; D gene: TRBD1; J gene: TRBJ1-3; V gene: TRBV15; CDR3 protein: CATAKGQGISGNTIYF; CDR3 DNA: TGTGCCACCGCAAAAGGACAGGGGATCTCTGGAAACACCATATATTTT
clone size: once; D gene: NA; J gene: TRBJ2-3; V gene: TRBV2; CDR3 protein: CASSLIGDTQYF; CDR3 DNA: TGTGCCAGCAGTTTAATTGGAGATACGCAGTATTTT
clone size: NA; D gene: NA; J gene: TRBJ1-2; V gene: TRBV3-1/TRBV3-2; CDR3 protein: CASSQRANYGYTF; CDR3 DNA: TGTGCCAGCAGCCAAAGGGCTAACTATGGCTACACCTTC
clone size: NA; D gene: NA; J gene: TRBJ1-4; V gene: TRBV14; CDR3 protein: CASSQEEEKLFF; CDR3 DNA: TGTGCCAGCAGCCAAGAGGAAGAAAAACTGTTTTTT
clone size: NA; D gene: NA; J gene: TRBJ2-4; V gene: TRBV28; CDR3 protein: CASLGSKNIQYF; CDR3 DNA: TGTGCCAGCCTGGGGTCCAAAAACATTCAGTACTTC
clone size: NA; D gene: TRBD1; J gene: TRBJ1-5; V gene: TRBV4-1; CDR3 protein: CASSQDLTGGPNQPQHF; CDR3 DNA: TGCGCCAGCAGCCAAGATCTTACAGGGGGCCCTAATCAGCCCCAGCATTTT
clone size: NA; D gene: NA; J gene: TRBJ2-1; V gene: TRBV3-1/TRBV3-2; CDR3 protein: CASKARYNEQFF; CDR3 DNA: TGTGCCAGCAAAGCCCGCTACAATGAGCAGTTCTTC
clone size: NA; D gene: NA; J gene: TRBJ1-2; V gene: TRBV5-6; CDR3 protein: CASSSVGFGYTF; CDR3 DNA: TGTGCCAGCAGCTCGGTAGGGTTTGGCTACACCTTC
clone size: NA; D gene: NA; J gene: TRBJ1-4; V gene: TRBV7-9; CDR3 protein: CASSLIGVRRGNEKLFF; CDR3 DNA: TGTGCCAGCAGCTTAATCGGGGTTAGGAGGGGAAATGAAAAACTGTTTTTT
clone size: NA; D gene: NA; J gene: TRBJ1-2; V gene: TRBV3-1/TRBV3-2; CDR3 protein: CASSQGAGPGGSNYGYTF; CDR3 DNA: TGTGCCAGCAGCCAAGGGGCCGGCCCCGGGGGATCTAACTATGGCTACACCTTC
clone size: NA; D gene: NA; J gene: TRBJ2-3; V gene: TRBV5-4; CDR3 protein: CASRAASTDTQYF; CDR3 DNA: TGTGCCAGCAGAGCTGCTAGCACAGATACGCAGTATTTT
clone size: NA; D gene: NA; J gene: TRBJ1-2; V gene: TRBV5-1; CDR3 protein: CASSFSQVTDNYGYTF; CDR3 DNA: TGCGCCAGCAGCTTTTCCCAGGTGACAGATAACTATGGCTACACCTTC
clone size: NA; D gene: TRBD2; J gene: TRBJ2-1; V gene: TRBV5-4; CDR3 protein: CASSLASRVAGVVYNEQFF; CDR3 DNA: TGTGCCAGCAGCTTGGCTTCGCGCGTTGCGGGAGTTGTATACAATGAGCAGTTCTTC
clone size: NA; D gene: NA; J gene: TRBJ1-1; V gene: TRBV7-3; CDR3 protein: CASSWGASTEAFF; CDR3 DNA: TGTGCCAGCAGCTGGGGCGCGAGCACTGAAGCTTTCTTT
clone size: NA; D gene: NA; J gene: TRBJ1-2; V gene: TRBV5-8; CDR3 protein: CASSLVPANYGYTF; CDR3 DNA: TGTGCCAGCAGCTTGGTTCCCGCTAACTATGGCTACACCTTC
clone size: NA; D gene: TRBD1; J gene: TRBJ2-7; V gene: TRBV2; CDR3 protein: CASSSPGQTSYEQYF; CDR3 DNA: TGTGCCAGCAGTTCACCGGGACAGACCTCCTACGAGCAGTACTTC
clone size: NA; D gene: TRBD1; J gene: TRBJ1-2; V gene: TRBV15; CDR3 protein: CATSSQGSGYTF; CDR3 DNA: TGTGCCACCAGCTCACAGGGGAGTGGCTACACCTTC
clone size: once; D gene: TRBD2; J gene: TRBJ2-2; V gene: TRBV6-6; CDR3 protein: CASSYRTSEQGGELFF; CDR3 DNA: TGTGCCAGCAGTTACCGGACTAGCGAACAAGGCGGGGAGCTGTTTTTT
clone size: NA; D gene: NA; J gene: TRBJ1-5; V gene: TRBV30; CDR3 protein: CAWSVRSNQPQHF; CDR3 DNA: TGTGCCTGGAGTGTGAGAAGCAATCAGCCCCAGCATTTT